This T cell receptor (beta chain) originates from a study of response to subunit inactivated influenza vaccine. This CDR3 has 15 residues. J gave up 5 bases and V 6 bases, and 8 bases lay outside the gene matches. The germline CDR1 and CDR2 sequences are MDHEN and SYDVKM. Each CDR3 protein gets one entry after TCRdb re-called the RT-PCR reads with MiXCR. The sample holds a few hundred thousand distinct CDR3 sequences, approximately 14% seen once. Whole-study results and caveats: It was the authors' suggestion that each seasonal influenza vaccination recruits few new T cells.

In this sample, this clonotype turned up many times. Its antigen is unidentified. Sequences were derived from PBMCs from blood, sampled 11 to 12 days after vaccination. This sequence originates from a man between 45 and 60 years old who received an inactivated influenza vaccine. This chain joins TRBV28 and TRBJ2-2; 8 bases line up with TRBD2. CDR3 residues: CASSIAGRTTGELFF. The CDR3 nucleotides read TGTGCCAGCAGCATAGCGGGGCGAACAACCGGGGAGCTGTTTTTT.